This record concerns one TCR beta chain sequence. What it binds is not known. cDNA came from about 0.5 to 1 ug RNA primed by random hexamers. Multiplex immunoSEQ PCR targeted 54 Vbeta and 13 Jbeta TCR beta segments. From the immunoSEQ multiplex PCR reads, TCRdb called clonotypes with MiXCR, one entry per CDR3 protein. The data show around 190,000 distinct CDR3 sequences, 85% to 95% seen once. Peripheral blood CD8+ and CD4+ T cells were profiled by TCR beta sequencing. TEMRA cells were enriched by FACS, while CD8+ and CD4+ T cells were obtained through a negative isolation that was performed magnetically. This specimen belongs to a study of CD8 T cells in Susac syndrome. Findings and limits, study-wide: By the study's own acknowledgment, its TCR sequencing and HLA analysis included relatively few individuals.

The CDR3 is made up of 16 amino acids. Trimming left V 2 bases short and J 0 bases short, with 14 bases between. Germline CDR1 and CDR2: MGHRA and YSYEKL. The rearrangement uses TRBV4-1 and TRBJ2-7, with D tentatively TRBD1 (6 bases). The sequenced sample consisted of CD8+ T cells from PBMCs. The sequence was collected from a human donor with multiple sclerosis. CDR3 protein: CASSQFMGTSSYEQYF. The CDR3 nucleotides read TGCGCCAGCAGCCAATTCATGGGGACATCCTCCTACGAGCAGTACTTC.